This T cell receptor (beta chain) came from a study of T cell changes during pregnancy in multiple sclerosis. Libraries were prepared by immunoSEQ multiplex PCR; TCRdb keeps only in-frame clonotypes and omits some of them. The repertoire holds under 55,000 clones, with approximately 91% as singletons. A single count supports this clone. This sequence was found in a female donor with multiple sclerosis, enrolled in a pregnancy study. The source material was PBMCs (not recorded whether the cells were cultured).

CDR3 region: CASSPPTGYADTQYF. Written as DNA, the CDR3 is TGTGCCAGCTCACCCCCGACAGGGTATGCAGATACGCAGTATTTT. V and J are TRBV18 and TRBJ2-3; 7 nucleotides align to TRBD1. After removal of 3 bases from V and 4 bases from J, the junction contained 7 bases not matched to a gene. This CDR3 has 15 residues. Germline loops: CDR1 KGHSH, CDR2 LQKENI.